These T cell receptor beta chains were read from a single sample in a study of blood T cell repertoires in COVID-19. Profiled with immunoSEQ multiplex PCR; TCRdb holds only in-frame clones, not every one. The table includes around 57,000 clones, about 91% detected once. The sample taken for sequencing was peripheral blood. Receptors were obtained from an elderly woman with active COVID-19. Both conserved end residues are part of each CDR3. Each record gives: V gene, clone size, J gene, D gene, CDR3 protein, CDR3 DNA. A D gene is named only where the DNA matches it firmly. Clone size appears in some rows only: once, few, many, or a class for an expanded clone.

TRBV28	NA	TRBJ1-5	TRBD1	CASSRTGVTYHAQHF	TGTGCCAGCAGCCGGACAGGGGTTACTTATCATGCCCAGCATTTT
TRBV11-2	NA	TRBJ2-1	TRBD1	CASSLLGSGTGGYNEQFF	TGTGCCAGCAGCTTACTTGGCAGCGGGACAGGGGGATACAATGAGCAGTTCTTC
TRBV6-6	few	TRBJ2-1	NA	CASSPQGSSYNEQFF	TGTGCCAGCAGTCCGCAGGGGAGCTCCTACAATGAGCAGTTCTTC
TRBV5-5	NA	TRBJ2-7	TRBD2	CASSLAPLAGGLNEQYF	TGTGCCAGCAGCTTGGCCCCACTAGCGGGGGGGCTCAACGAGCAGTACTTC
TRBV15	NA	TRBJ2-7	TRBD2	CATSIGGVVNEQYF	TGTGCCACCAGCATCGGGGGGGTAGTAAACGAGCAGTACTTC
TRBV6-6	few	TRBJ1-2	NA	CASSPGHNYGYTF	TGTGCCAGCAGTCCGGGACATAACTATGGCTACACCTTC
TRBV12-3/TRBV12-4	NA	TRBJ2-3	NA	CASSLVRGDTQYF	TGTGCCAGCAGTTTAGTGCGCGGAGATACGCAGTATTTT
TRBV28	once	TRBJ2-2	TRBD2	CASVRGGPNTGELFF	TGTGCCAGCGTGCGGGGGGGCCCGAACACCGGGGAGCTGTTTTTT
TRBV10-3	few	TRBJ2-7	TRBD1	CAISEPDRGMYEQYF	TGTGCCATCAGTGAGCCGGACAGGGGGATGTACGAGCAGTACTTC
TRBV9	NA	TRBJ2-7	TRBD1	CASSPQSGQGAAYEQYF	TGTGCCAGCAGCCCACAATCCGGACAGGGGGCTGCCTACGAGCAGTACTTC
TRBV7-2	NA	TRBJ2-3	NA	CASSLGLSNTDTQYF	TGTGCCAGCAGCTTGGGACTTTCCAACACAGATACGCAGTATTTT
TRBV19	NA	TRBJ2-7	TRBD1	CASSIDPWTGGVEQYF	TGTGCCAGTAGTATAGATCCCTGGACAGGGGGAGTCGAGCAGTACTTC
TRBV6-5	NA	TRBJ2-3	TRBD2	CASSYSSRGSTDTQYF	TGTGCCAGCAGTTACTCCTCGCGGGGGTCCACAGATACGCAGTATTTT
TRBV7-9	NA	TRBJ2-2	NA	CASKPRRTSGPNTGELFF	TGTGCCAGCAAACCGCGACGGACATCAGGCCCGAACACCGGGGAGCTGTTTTTT
TRBV14	NA	TRBJ2-7	NA	CASSQVNSLNEQYF	TGTGCCAGCAGCCAAGTAAATAGCCTTAACGAGCAGTACTTC
TRBV2	few	TRBJ2-5	TRBD2	CASRPRGGQETQYF	TGTGCCAGCAGACCGCGGGGGGGCCAGGAGACCCAGTACTTC
TRBV20-1	NA	TRBJ1-1	NA	CSIPVVTEAFF	TGCAGTATTCCGGTGGTCACTGAAGCTTTCTTT
TRBV7-3	NA	TRBJ1-1	NA	CASSIHPGTEAFF	TGTGCCAGCAGCATACACCCGGGCACTGAAGCTTTCTTT
TRBV6-5	NA	TRBJ1-3	NA	CASSSGGTDGNTIYF	TGTGCCAGCAGTTCTGGCGGGACCGATGGAAACACCATATATTTT
TRBV6-2/TRBV6-3	NA	TRBJ2-3	TRBD2	CASSFLAGGTQYF	TGTGCCAGCAGTTTCCTAGCGGGGGGTACGCAGTATTTT
TRBV2	NA	TRBJ1-2	TRBD1	CASRRTGEDGYTF	TGTGCCAGCAGGCGGACAGGGGAGGATGGCTACACCTTC
TRBV6-6	NA	TRBJ1-2	NA	CASSPRGGGLNYGYTF	TGTGCCAGCAGCCCCAGGGGCGGGGGCCTTAACTATGGCTACACCTTC
TRBV5-4	NA	TRBJ2-7	TRBD2	CASSLGLAGSSYEQYF	TGTGCCAGCAGCTTGGGGCTAGCGGGGAGCTCCTACGAGCAGTACTTC
TRBV5-1	NA	TRBJ2-7	TRBD1	CASSFGTGSQEQYF	TGCGCCAGCAGCTTCGGGACAGGGTCTCAGGAGCAGTACTTC
TRBV4-1	NA	TRBJ2-5	TRBD2	CASSQDRSSGVETQYF	TGCGCCAGCAGCCAAGATAGGTCCAGCGGGGTTGAGACCCAGTACTTC
TRBV27	once	TRBJ1-1	TRBD1	CASRDRGITEAFF	TGTGCCAGCCGGGACAGGGGAATCACTGAAGCTTTCTTT